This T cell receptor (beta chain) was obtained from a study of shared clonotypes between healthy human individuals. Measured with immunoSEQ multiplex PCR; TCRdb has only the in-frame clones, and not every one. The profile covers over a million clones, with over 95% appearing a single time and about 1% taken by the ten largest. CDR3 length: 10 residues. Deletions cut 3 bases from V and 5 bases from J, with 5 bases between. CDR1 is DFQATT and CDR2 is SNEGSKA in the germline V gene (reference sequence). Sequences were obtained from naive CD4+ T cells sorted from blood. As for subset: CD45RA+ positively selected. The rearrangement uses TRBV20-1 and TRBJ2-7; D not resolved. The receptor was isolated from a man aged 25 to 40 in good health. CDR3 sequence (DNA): TGCAGTGCTAGTTTTCACGAGCAGTACTTC. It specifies CSASFHEQYF.